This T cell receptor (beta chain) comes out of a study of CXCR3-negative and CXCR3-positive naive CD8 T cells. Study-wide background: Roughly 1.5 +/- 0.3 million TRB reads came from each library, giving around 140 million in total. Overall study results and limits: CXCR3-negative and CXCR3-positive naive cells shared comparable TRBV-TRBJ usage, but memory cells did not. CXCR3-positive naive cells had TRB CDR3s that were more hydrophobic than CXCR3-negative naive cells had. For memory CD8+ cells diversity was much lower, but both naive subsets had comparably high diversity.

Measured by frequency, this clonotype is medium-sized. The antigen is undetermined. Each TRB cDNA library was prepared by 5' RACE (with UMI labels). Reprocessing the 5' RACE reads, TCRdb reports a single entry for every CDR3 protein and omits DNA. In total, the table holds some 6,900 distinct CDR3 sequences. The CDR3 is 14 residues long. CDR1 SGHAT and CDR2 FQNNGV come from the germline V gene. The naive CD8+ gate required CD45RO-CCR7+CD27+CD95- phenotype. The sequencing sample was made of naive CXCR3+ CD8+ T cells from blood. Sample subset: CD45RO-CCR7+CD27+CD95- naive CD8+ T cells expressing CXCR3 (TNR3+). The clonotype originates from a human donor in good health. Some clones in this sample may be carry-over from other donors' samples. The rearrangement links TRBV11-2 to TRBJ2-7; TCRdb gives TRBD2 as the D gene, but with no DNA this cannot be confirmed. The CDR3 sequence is CASSPLTGSYEQYF.